The sequence of this T cell receptor (beta chain) was determined in a study of OX40 agonist ivuxolimab in advanced cancers. Any history of autoimmune disease or systemic immunosuppression disqualified patients. CDR3 length: 12 amino acids. V gave up 7 bases and J gave up 9 bases, with 13 bases separating them. The germline V gene has CDR1 SGHAT and CDR2 FQDESV (reference sequence). Broader study findings: Part of the nonresponder group also had normalized T-cell clonal expansion that was low. CD4+ and CD8+ blood T cells expanded clonally by week 6 at 0.1 to 3.0 mg/kg. Antigen targets of the expanded peripheral T cells went undetermined.

Sequencing was performed with immunoSEQ multiplex PCR; in TCRdb, only in-frame clones are kept and a portion is missing. In the table there are approximately 50,000 clones, around nine tenths of which are singletons. To note about this clone: Its target is not known.

The chain recombines TRBV11-1 with TRBJ2-1; maybe TRBD2 (6 bases). Sequences were derived from CD4+ or CD8+ T cells sorted from blood, sampled in a trial of the OX40 agonist ivuxolimab. The source is an adult with an advanced solid tumor such as melanoma, head and neck, liver or kidney cancer. The CDR3 nucleotides are TGTGCCAGCAACCTGGAGGGCGTTGAGCAGTTCTTC. Its translation: CASNLEGVEQFF. Full variable domain (remainder filled in from reference TRBV11-1 and TRBJ2-1): EAEVAQSPRYKITEKSQAVAFWCDPISGHATLYWYRQILGQGPELLVQFQDESVVDDSQLPKDRFSAERLKGVDSTLKIQPAELGDSAMYLCASNLEGVEQFFGPGTRLTVL.